This TCR beta chain was profiled in a study of T cell repertoires in cytomegalovirus infection. Findings and caveats of the study: In two of eight donors, the top clonotype was HLA-C-restricted CMV-specific. The cumulative frequency of public TCR beta families distinguished individuals who carried CMV together with the relevant HLA.

TCRdb re-called the reads with MiXCR, one entry per CDR3 protein. The table includes about 450,000 distinct CDR3 sequences, around 32% detected once. Worth noting for this clonotype: What it binds is not known.

V was clipped by 0 bases and J by 6 bases; unmatched bases: 7. Per the germline V gene, CDR1 is SGHDT and CDR2 is YYEEEE. The CDR3 covers 16 residues. The chain recombines TRBV5-6 with TRBJ2-1, with 9 bases matching TRBD1. The sequenced sample consisted of PBMCs. The receptor was derived from a human donor in good health (CMV status not recorded). Some clones in this sample may be carry-over from other donors' samples. CDR3 DNA: TGTGCCAGCAGCTTGGAGGGACAGGGTTCGGGCAATGAGCAGTTCTTC. Protein sequence: CASSLEGQGSGNEQFF.